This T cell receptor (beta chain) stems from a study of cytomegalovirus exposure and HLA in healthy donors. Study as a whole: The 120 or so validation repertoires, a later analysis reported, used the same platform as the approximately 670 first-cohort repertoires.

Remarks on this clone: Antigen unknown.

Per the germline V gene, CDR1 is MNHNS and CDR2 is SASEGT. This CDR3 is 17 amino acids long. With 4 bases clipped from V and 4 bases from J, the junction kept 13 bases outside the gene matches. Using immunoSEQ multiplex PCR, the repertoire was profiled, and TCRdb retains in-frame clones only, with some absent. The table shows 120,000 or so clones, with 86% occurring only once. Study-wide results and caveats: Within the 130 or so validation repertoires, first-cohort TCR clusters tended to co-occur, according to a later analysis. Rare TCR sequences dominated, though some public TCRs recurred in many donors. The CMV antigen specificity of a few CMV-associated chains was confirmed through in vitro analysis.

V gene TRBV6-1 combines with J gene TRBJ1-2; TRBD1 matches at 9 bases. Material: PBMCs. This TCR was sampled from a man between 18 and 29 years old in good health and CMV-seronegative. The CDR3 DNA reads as TGTGCCAGCAGTGCAACCCGCCGGGACAGGGCTCCCTATGGCTACACCTTC. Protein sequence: CASSATRRDRAPYGYTF.